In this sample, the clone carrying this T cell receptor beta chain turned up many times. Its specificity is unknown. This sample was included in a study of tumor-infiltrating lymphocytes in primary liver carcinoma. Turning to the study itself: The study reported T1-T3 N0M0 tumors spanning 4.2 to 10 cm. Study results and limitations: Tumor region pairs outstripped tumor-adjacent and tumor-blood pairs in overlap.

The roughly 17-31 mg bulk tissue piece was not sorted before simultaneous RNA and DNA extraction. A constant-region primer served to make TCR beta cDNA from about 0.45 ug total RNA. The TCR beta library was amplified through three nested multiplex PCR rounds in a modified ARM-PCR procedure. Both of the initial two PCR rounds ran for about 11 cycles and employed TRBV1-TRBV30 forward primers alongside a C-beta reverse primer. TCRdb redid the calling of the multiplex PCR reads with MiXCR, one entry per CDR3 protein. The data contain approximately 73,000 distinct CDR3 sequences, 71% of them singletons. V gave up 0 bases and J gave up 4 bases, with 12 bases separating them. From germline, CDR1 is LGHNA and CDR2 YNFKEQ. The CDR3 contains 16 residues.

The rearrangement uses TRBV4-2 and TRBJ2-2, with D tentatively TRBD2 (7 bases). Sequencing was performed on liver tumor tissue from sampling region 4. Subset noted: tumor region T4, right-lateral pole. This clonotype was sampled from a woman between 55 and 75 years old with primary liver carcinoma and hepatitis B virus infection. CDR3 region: CASSQDWGGSTGELFF. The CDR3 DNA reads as TGTGCCAGCAGCCAAGATTGGGGGGGCTCCACCGGGGAGCTGTTTTTT.